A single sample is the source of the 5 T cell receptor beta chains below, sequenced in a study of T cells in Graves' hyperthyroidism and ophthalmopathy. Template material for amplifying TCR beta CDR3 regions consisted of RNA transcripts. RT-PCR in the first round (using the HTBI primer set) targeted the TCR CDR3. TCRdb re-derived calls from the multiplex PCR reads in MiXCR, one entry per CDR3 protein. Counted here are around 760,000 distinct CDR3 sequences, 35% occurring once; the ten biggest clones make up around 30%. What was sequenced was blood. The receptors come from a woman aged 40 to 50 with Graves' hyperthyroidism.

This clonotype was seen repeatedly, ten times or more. Written as DNA, the CDR3 is TGTGCCAGTAATCGTAGGACAGCGACTAACTATGGCTACACCTTC. This codes for CASNRRTATNYGYTF. The chain combines TRBV19 with TRBJ1-2; D perhaps matches TRBD1 (6 bases). The CDR3 loop spans 15 amino acids. Trimming took 7 bases from V and 0 from J, leaving 15 bases between them. CDR1 is LNHDA, CDR2 SQIVND, per germline (reference sequence).

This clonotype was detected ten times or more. The CDR3 sequence is CSAARGVFSGYTF. The CDR3 DNA reads TGCAGTGCGGCAAGGGGCGTCTTTTCTGGCTACACCTTC. The rearrangement uses TRBV20-1 and TRBJ1-2; D is possibly TRBD1 (5 bases). The length of the CDR3 is 13 residues. Germline values: CDR1 DFQATT, CDR2 SNEGSKA (reference sequence). The germline V and J ends were trimmed by 6 bases and 7 bases, with 18 bases remaining between them.

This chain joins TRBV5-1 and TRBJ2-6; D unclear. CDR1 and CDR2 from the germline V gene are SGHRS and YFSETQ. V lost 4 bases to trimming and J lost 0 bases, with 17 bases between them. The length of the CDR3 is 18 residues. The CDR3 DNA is TGCGCCAGCAGCCACTATGACGGCACAGCCTCTGGGGCCAACGTCCTGACTTTC. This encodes CASSHYDGTASGANVLTF.

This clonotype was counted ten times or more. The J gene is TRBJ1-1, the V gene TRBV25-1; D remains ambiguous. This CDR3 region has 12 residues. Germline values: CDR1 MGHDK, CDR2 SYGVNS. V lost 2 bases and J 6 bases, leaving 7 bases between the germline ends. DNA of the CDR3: TGTGCCAGCAGTGAAATAGGGCCTGAAGCTTTCTTT. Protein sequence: CASSEIGPEAFF.

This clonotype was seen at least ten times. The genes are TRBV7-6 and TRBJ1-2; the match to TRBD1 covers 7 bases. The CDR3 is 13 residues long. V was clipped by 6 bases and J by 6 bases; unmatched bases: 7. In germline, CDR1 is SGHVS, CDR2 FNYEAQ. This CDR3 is CASRLQGSDGYTF. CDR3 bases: TGTGCCAGCAGATTACAGGGGTCGGATGGCTACACCTTC. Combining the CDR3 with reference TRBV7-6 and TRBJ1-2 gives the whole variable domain GAGVSQSPRYKVTKRGQDVALRCDPISGHVSLYWYRQALGQGPEFLTYFNYEAQQDKSGLPNDRFSAERPEGSISTLTIQRTEQRDSAMYRCASRLQGSDGYTFGSGTRLTVV.